These T cell receptor beta chains were read from a single sample in a study of blood T cell repertoires in COVID-19. The assay was immunoSEQ multiplex PCR, and TCRdb's table has in-frame clones only and misses some. The sample includes 200,000 to 250,000 clones, 75% to 85% of them seen just once. Source material: peripheral blood. These receptors were collected from a man aged 45-65 years with active or convalescent COVID-19. Both conserved end residues are part of each CDR3. A D gene is named only where the DNA matches it firmly. For some rows the clone size is stated as once, few or many, or as a class when expanded; others skip it.

V	D	J	size	DNA	CDR3
TRBV5-1	-	TRBJ1-2	once	TGCGCCAGCAGCTCGACAGCCTTCTATGGCTACACCTTC	CASSSTAFYGYTF
TRBV28	TRBD1	TRBJ2-2	-	TGTGCCAGCAGCCCTCCGGGACAGGGGTTCGGGGAGCTGTTTTTT	CASSPPGQGFGELFF
TRBV7-8	TRBD2	TRBJ2-1	-	TGTGCCAGCAGCGTAACGGGACTAGCCTACAATGAGCAGTTCTTC	CASSVTGLAYNEQFF
TRBV15	TRBD1	TRBJ1-5	-	TGTGCCACCGCCCCAGAGGGACAGACTTATCAGCCCCAGCATTTT	CATAPEGQTYQPQHF
TRBV5-1	TRBD1	TRBJ2-2	-	TGCGCCAGCAGCTTGACAGGGGGCTTGGCCGGGGAGCTGTTTTTT	CASSLTGGLAGELFF
TRBV5-1	-	TRBJ1-5	-	TGCGCCAGCAGCTTGGGGCCCCAGGTTAGTAGCAATCAGCCCCAGCATTTT	CASSLGPQVSSNQPQHF
TRBV20-1	-	TRBJ1-2	-	TGCAGTGCTAGTGACGGGGTAACTGGAAGGTATGGCTACACCTTC	CSASDGVTGRYGYTF
TRBV7-9	-	TRBJ2-7	-	TGTGCCAGCAGCTTCTTAGGACTGGTTGATGAGCAGTACTTC	CASSFLGLVDEQYF
TRBV18	-	TRBJ1-4	-	TGTGCCAGCTCACCTCAGACAAGTAATGAAAAACTGTTTTTT	CASSPQTSNEKLFF
TRBV6-5	TRBD1	TRBJ2-7	-	TGTGCCAGCAAGGACAGGGGATACGAGCAGTACTTC	CASKDRGYEQYF
TRBV3-1/TRBV3-2	-	TRBJ2-1	-	TGTGCCAGCAGCCAAGGTTGGGAAGCGGCGGCCTACAATGAGCAGTTCTTC	CASSQGWEAAAYNEQFF
TRBV7-9	-	TRBJ2-3	-	TGTGCCAGCAGGGACCAAGCGGGTCCAGATACGCAGTATTTT	CASRDQAGPDTQYF
TRBV5-4	TRBD2	TRBJ2-7	-	TGTGCCAGCAGCTACAGCGGGGGGCGTTTCGAGCAGTACTTC	CASSYSGGRFEQYF
TRBV4-1	TRBD2	TRBJ2-3	once	TGCGCCAGCAGCCAAGATACGGGAGGAGATACGCAGTATTTT	CASSQDTGGDTQYF
TRBV27	TRBD1	TRBJ2-5	-	TGTGCCAGCAGTCACCGGGACAGAAAGACCCAGTACTTC	CASSHRDRKTQYF
TRBV28	-	TRBJ2-7	-	TGTGCCAGCAGTTTTCGACGGGTCACCTACGAGCAGTACTTC	CASSFRRVTYEQYF
TRBV9	-	TRBJ2-5	-	TGTGCCAGCAGCGTGGGGGCCGGACAGCAAGAGACCCAGTACTTC	CASSVGAGQQETQYF
TRBV5-6	TRBD1	TRBJ2-1	-	TGTGCCAGCAGCTTCATGGGACAGGGGGCGCGCGAGCAGTTCTTC	CASSFMGQGAREQFF
TRBV9	-	TRBJ2-3	-	TGTGCCAGCAGCACCCTTCCCTCCCGGGTCAGGGGCACAGATACGCAGTATTTT	CASSTLPSRVRGTDTQYF
TRBV7-9	TRBD2	TRBJ2-1	once	TGTGCCAGCAGCTTTCATCTAGCGGGTACCTACAATGAGCAGTTCTTC	CASSFHLAGTYNEQFF
TRBV5-4	-	TRBJ2-2	-	TGTGCCAGCAGCTTGGGTCCTGGCGGGGGCAACACCGGGGAGCTGTTTTTT	CASSLGPGGGNTGELFF
TRBV6-5	TRBD2	TRBJ2-5	-	TGTGCCAGCAGACTCAGCGGGAGACCGGTAGAGACCCAGTACTTC	CASRLSGRPVETQYF
TRBV4-1	-	TRBJ1-6	-	TGCGCCAGCAGCCAAGATCTGCGGGGTTCACCCCTCCACTTT	CASSQDLRGSPLHF
TRBV6-6	-	TRBJ1-3	-	TGTGCCAGCAGTTATGACAGAGCAGGAAACACCATATATTTT	CASSYDRAGNTIYF
TRBV19	-	TRBJ1-4	-	TGTGCCAGTAGTCCAGGGCGAATCTATGAAAAACTGTTTTTT	CASSPGRIYEKLFF
TRBV3-1/TRBV3-2	-	TRBJ1-2	-	TGTGCCAGCAGCCAAGATCAGACAGGCTATGGCTACACCTTC	CASSQDQTGYGYTF
TRBV15	-	TRBJ1-4	-	TGTGCCACCAGCGTCCGGACAGAAGATTATGAAAAACTGTTTTTT	CATSVRTEDYEKLFF
TRBV5-4	TRBD2	TRBJ2-2	-	TGTGCCAGCAGCCAGGTTAGCGGGGGCCCCTCCGGGGAGCTGTTTTTT	CASSQVSGGPSGELFF
TRBV7-8	-	TRBJ2-4	-	TGTGCCAGCAGCCGAGGACTACCACTAGCCAAAAACATTCAGTACTTC	CASSRGLPLAKNIQYF
TRBV4-1	-	TRBJ1-2	many	TGCGCCAGCAGCCTAACAGGGCCGGCTAACTATGGCTACACCTTC	CASSLTGPANYGYTF
TRBV9	TRBD1	TRBJ2-1	-	TGTGCCAGCAGCGTACGACAGGGGTCCTACAATGAGCAGTTCTTC	CASSVRQGSYNEQFF
TRBV4-1	TRBD2	TRBJ2-3	-	TGCGCCAGCAGCCGTAGGACTAGCGGGGGGGCTAGCACAGATACGCAGTATTTT	CASSRRTSGGASTDTQYF
TRBV2	-	TRBJ2-5	-	TGTGCCAGCAGGAACAGGGGAGGAGAGACCCAGTACTTC	CASRNRGGETQYF
TRBV5-1	-	TRBJ1-3	-	TGCGCCAGCAGCCTTCAAGGACAAGCCTCTGGAAACACCATATATTTT	CASSLQGQASGNTIYF
TRBV6-2/TRBV6-3	TRBD1	TRBJ2-2	-	TGTGCCAGCAGTCTACAGGGGACCGGGGAGCTGTTTTTT	CASSLQGTGELFF
TRBV11-2	TRBD1	TRBJ2-2	-	TGTGCCAGCAGCTTGGCCGGGACAGGGGGCACCGGGGAGCTGTTTTTT	CASSLAGTGGTGELFF
TRBV19	-	TRBJ2-7	-	TGTGCCAGTAGTATTACCGACTCGAGCTCCTACGAGCAGTACTTC	CASSITDSSSYEQYF
TRBV4-1	-	TRBJ1-4	few	TGCGCCAGCAGCCAAGCTCCAACGACAGCCTCTAATGAAAAACTGTTTTTT	CASSQAPTTASNEKLFF
TRBV4-1	-	TRBJ2-2	-	TGCGCCAGCAGCCAAGTTCTGGGGCGAAACACCGGGGAGCTGTTTTTT	CASSQVLGRNTGELFF
TRBV9	-	TRBJ2-2	-	TGTGCCAGCAGCCCCAGCGTGCCCTCGAACACCGGGGAGCTGTTTTTT	CASSPSVPSNTGELFF
TRBV4-2	-	TRBJ1-1	-	TGTGCCAGCAGCCAAGTGACGTGGAGGGGCAGAAACACTGAAGCTTTCTTT	CASSQVTWRGRNTEAFF
TRBV4-2	-	TRBJ1-2	-	TGTGCCAGCAGCCTTGAGACTAGCCTCAGGGATGGCTACACCTTC	CASSLETSLRDGYTF
TRBV7-2	-	TRBJ2-1	-	TGTGCCAGCAGCTTAGTGACTAATGAGCAGTTCTTC	CASSLVTNEQFF
TRBV6-5	-	TRBJ1-2	-	TGTGCCAGCAGTAGCGGCGGGGCGGATGGCTACACCTTC	CASSSGGADGYTF
TRBV10-3	-	TRBJ1-3	few	TGTGCCATCAGGGACTCCTACTCTGGAAACACCATATATTTT	CAIRDSYSGNTIYF
TRBV2	-	TRBJ1-6	-	TGTGCCAGCAGTGAAAGCCCACAGGGCGGACACTTT	CASSESPQGGHF
TRBV7-8	TRBD2	TRBJ2-2	-	TGTGCCAGCAGCCCGAGGACTAGTGGAGGCACCGGGGAGCTGTTTTTT	CASSPRTSGGTGELFF
TRBV29-1	TRBD1	TRBJ1-2	-	TGCAGCGCCTTCAATACCGGGACAGGGGACTATGGCTACACCTTC	CSAFNTGTGDYGYTF
TRBV5-1	-	TRBJ2-6	once	TGCGCCAGCAGCTTTACAGGAGCCTCTGGGACCAACGTCCTGACTTTC	CASSFTGASGTNVLTF
TRBV3-1/TRBV3-2	-	TRBJ1-2	-	TGTGCCAGCAGCCAAACTCCATATCTCTATGGCTACACCTTC	CASSQTPYLYGYTF
TRBV4-3	-	TRBJ1-2	-	TGCGCCAGCAGCCAAGAACCCCTGGCAGGGGTGGGCTACACCTTC	CASSQEPLAGVGYTF
TRBV13	TRBD1	TRBJ1-3	-	TGTGCCAGCAGCTTAGACAGGGGGCAAAACACCATATATTTT	CASSLDRGQNTIYF
TRBV15	TRBD2	TRBJ2-5	-	TGTGCCACCAGCCCACGCCCTAGCGGAGGTGGAGAGACCCAGTACTTC	CATSPRPSGGGETQYF
TRBV11-2	-	TRBJ2-5	-	TGTGCCAGCAGCCTAAGGCGCGGAGAGACCCAGTACTTC	CASSLRRGETQYF
TRBV7-9	TRBD1	TRBJ1-2	-	TGTGCCAGCAGCCCTTCGACAGGGTCTGTCTATGGCTACACCTTC	CASSPSTGSVYGYTF
TRBV19	TRBD2	TRBJ2-3	once	TGTGCCAGTAACGGAGCGGGGATGACAGATACGCAGTATTTT	CASNGAGMTDTQYF
TRBV5-6	TRBD2	TRBJ2-5	-	TGTGCCAGCAGCAAACTAGCGGGGAAACAAGAGACCCAGTACTTC	CASSKLAGKQETQYF
TRBV5-6	TRBD1	TRBJ1-2	-	TGTGCCAGCAGCTTGTTGGACAGGGTGGACTATGGCTACACCTTC	CASSLLDRVDYGYTF